This T cell receptor beta chain was captured by sequencing in a study of cytomegalovirus exposure and HLA in healthy donors. V lost 0 bases to trimming and J lost 2 bases, with 15 bases between them. Germline lookup yields CDR1 SGHNT and CDR2 YYREEE (reference sequence). CDR3 length: 16 residues. Overall study results and limits: Both high specificity and high sensitivity reportedly marked the classifier's diagnosis of cytomegalovirus status.

Comment on this clone: Its target is unknown.

A multiplex PCR was run with 60 Vbeta primers and 13 Jbeta primers. Profiled with immunoSEQ multiplex PCR; TCRdb holds only in-frame clones, not every one. Of 140,000 to 150,000 clones in the sample, 65% to 80% were seen once. The chain recombines TRBV5-4 with TRBJ2-7; D possibly corresponds to TRBD1 (6 bases). The TCR comes from a man aged 35 to 55 in good health and CMV-seropositive. Sequencing was performed on PBMCs. CDR3 nucleotides: TGTGCCAGCAGCTTGGCCGCAGGGGCAGGTGCCTACGAGCAGTACTTC. This translates into CASSLAAGAGAYEQYF. Full variable domain (rest looked up from reference TRBV5-4 and TRBJ2-7): ETGVTQSPTHLIKTRGQQVTLRCSSQSGHNTVSWYQQALGQGPQFIFQYYREEENGRGNFPPRFSGLQFPNYSSELNVNALELDDSALYLCASSLAAGAGAYEQYFGPGTRLTVT.